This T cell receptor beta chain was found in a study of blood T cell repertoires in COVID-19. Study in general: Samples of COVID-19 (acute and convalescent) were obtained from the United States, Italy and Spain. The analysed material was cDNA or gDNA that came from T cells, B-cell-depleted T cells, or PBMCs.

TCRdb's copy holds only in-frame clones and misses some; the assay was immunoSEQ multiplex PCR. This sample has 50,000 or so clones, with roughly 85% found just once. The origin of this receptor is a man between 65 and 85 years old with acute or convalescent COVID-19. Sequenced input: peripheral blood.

The CDR3 DNA follows: TGTGCCAGCAGTGAAGCGGGGGGATCCTACGAGCAGTACTTC. It is translated as CASSEAGGSYEQYF. The chain recombines TRBV6-1 with TRBJ2-7; TRBD2 might be the D (6 bases). The CDR3 loop spans 14 amino acids. The germline CDR1 and CDR2 sequences are MNHNS and SASEGT. V lost 0 bases, J lost 1 base, and 7 bases lay in between.